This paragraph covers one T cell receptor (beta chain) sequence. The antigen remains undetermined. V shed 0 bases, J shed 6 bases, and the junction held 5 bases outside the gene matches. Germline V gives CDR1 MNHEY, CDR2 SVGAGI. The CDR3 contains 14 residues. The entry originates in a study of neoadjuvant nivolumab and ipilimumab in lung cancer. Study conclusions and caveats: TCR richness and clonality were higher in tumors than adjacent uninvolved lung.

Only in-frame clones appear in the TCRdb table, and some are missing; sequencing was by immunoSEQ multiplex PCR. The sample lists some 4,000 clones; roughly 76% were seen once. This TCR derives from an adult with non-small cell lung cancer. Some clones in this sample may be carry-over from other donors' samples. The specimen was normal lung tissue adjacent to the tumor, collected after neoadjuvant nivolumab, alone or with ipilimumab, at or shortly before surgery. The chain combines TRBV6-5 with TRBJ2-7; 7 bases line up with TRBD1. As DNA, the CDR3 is TGTGCCAGCAGTTACTCGAGGGACAGTCGCGAGCAGTACTTC. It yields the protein CASSYSRDSREQYF.